This passage covers 29 T cell receptor beta chains from one sample sequenced in a study of blood T cell repertoires in COVID-19. The method was immunoSEQ multiplex PCR; TCRdb's version includes in-frame clones alone and lacks a portion of them. The profile shows over 150,000 clones, 70% to 90% of them singletons. Sequences were obtained from peripheral blood. These receptor sequences come from a middle-aged man with active or convalescent COVID-19.

The chain recombines TRBV15 with TRBJ2-3; no clear D. The CDR3 has 12 amino acids. CDR1 is LNHNV and CDR2 is YYDKDF in the germline V gene (reference sequence). The V end was cut by 1 base, the J end by 5 bases, with 4 bases between. The CDR3 loop is CATSRALDTQYF. The CDR3 DNA is TGTGCCACCAGCAGAGCCCTAGATACGCAGTATTTT.

The chain employs TRBV6-6 and TRBJ2-1, with a possible D match to TRBD1 (5 bases). Trimming shortened V by 6 bases and J by 0 bases, and 12 bases separated the two germline ends. There are 15 residues in the CDR3. Germline V lookup: CDR1 MNHNY, CDR2 SVGAGI (reference sequence). CDR3 DNA sequence: TGTGCCAGCAGGGACGGACACTACTCCTACAATGAGCAGTTCTTC. Translated, it gives CASRDGHYSYNEQFF.

The V call is TRBV28, the J call TRBJ1-1, with 8 nucleotides matching TRBD1. The germline CDR1 and CDR2 sequences are MDHEN and SYDVKM. V dropped 6 bases and J dropped 11; count of bases not matched to a gene: 5. The CDR3 extends over 11 amino acids. As DNA, the CDR3 is TGTGCCAGCAGCTCGGACAGGGCGGCTTTCTTT. Translating it yields CASSSDRAAFF.

V and J are TRBV4-1 and TRBJ2-2; 7 bases line up with TRBD1. Germline V gene data show CDR1 as MGHRA and CDR2 as YSYEKL. After removal of 6 bases from V and 1 base from J, the junction contained 2 bases not matched to a gene. The CDR3 is 14 amino acids. The CDR3 protein is CASRRDRNTGELFF. In nucleotides, the CDR3 is TGCGCCAGCAGAAGGGACAGGAACACCGGGGAGCTGTTTTTT.

The V call is TRBV29-1, the J call TRBJ2-2; TRBD2 matches at 8 bases. Trimming cost V 2 bases and J 8 bases; bases outside gene matches: 7. CDR1 and CDR2 (germline): SQVTM, ANQGSEA. The CDR3 is 14 amino acids. CDR3 region: CSVESGGIGGELFF. CDR3 sequence (DNA): TGCAGCGTTGAATCGGGAGGGATAGGGGGGGAGCTGTTTTTT.

The genes are TRBV9 and TRBJ1-2, with D unresolved. The CDR3 runs to 15 residues. The V gene's germline CDR1 is SGDLS and CDR2 YYNGEE. Between the trimmed V and J ends, which lost 1 base and 2 bases, there was a span of 12 bases. The CDR3 loop reads CASSVMSESNYGYTF. The CDR3 DNA reads as TGTGCCAGCAGCGTAATGTCGGAGTCCAACTATGGCTACACCTTC. The full variable domain, with the rest looked up from reference TRBV9 and TRBJ1-2, is DSGVTQTPKHLITATGQRVTLRCSPRSGDLSVYWYQQSLDQGLQFLIQYYNGEERAKGNILERFSAQQFPDLHSELNLSSLELGDSALYFCASSVMSESNYGYTFGSGTRLTVV.

This chain connects TRBV12-5 to TRBJ1-5; TRBD1 agrees at 8 bases. The V gene end was trimmed by 5 bases and the J gene end by 4 bases; junction bases not matched to a gene: 10. This CDR3 comprises 16 residues. The V gene's germline CDR1 is LGHNT and CDR2 FRNRAP. The CDR3 spells CASGLTSGQANQPQHF. The CDR3 DNA is TGTGCTAGTGGTCTCACCTCGGGACAGGCGAATCAGCCCCAGCATTTT. Looking up the rest from reference TRBV12-5 and TRBJ1-5 gives the full variable domain: DARVTQTPRHKVTEMGQEVTMRCQPILGHNTVFWYRQTMMQGLELLAYFRNRAPLDDSGMPKDRFSAEMPDATLATLKIQPSEPRDSAVYFCASGLTSGQANQPQHFGDGTRLSIL.

V usage is TRBV6-1 and J usage is TRBJ1-5; D is possibly TRBD1 (5 bases). Germline CDR1 and CDR2: MNHNS and SASEGT. The CDR3 length is 13 residues. Deletions cut 3 bases from V and 7 bases from J, with 10 bases between. The CDR3 nucleotides are TGTGCCAGCAGTGAGGGGGGTAGCCAGCCCCAGCATTTT. It codes for CASSEGGSQPQHF.

The chain recombines TRBV27 with TRBJ2-3; TRBD2 matches at 7 bases. CDR1 and CDR2 (germline): MNHEY, SMNVEV (reference sequence). V was pared by 6 bases and J by 5 bases, with 8 bases of the junction left unmatched. This CDR3 has 14 amino acids. CDR3 loop: CASRRSGQGDTQYF. For the CDR3, the DNA is TGTGCCAGCAGACGTAGCGGGCAGGGAGATACGCAGTATTTT.

Comments on this clone: This sample also contains other DNA sequences that code for the same CDR3. The chain combines TRBV29-1 with TRBJ1-1; the D gene is possibly TRBD1 (6 bases). Germline values: CDR1 SQVTM, CDR2 ANQGSEA. The CDR3 is 11 residues long. V lost 4 bases, J lost 6 bases, and 9 bases lay in between. CDR3 DNA: TGCAGCGTTGTAGGGGGGGCTGAAGCTTTCTTT. Translating it yields CSVVGGAEAFF.

The chain employs TRBV20-1 and TRBJ1-1; D unclear. V lost 3 bases and J 6 bases, leaving 8 bases between the germline ends. Germline values: CDR1 DFQATT, CDR2 SNEGSKA (reference sequence). This CDR3 contains 11 residues. This chain's CDR3 is CSASPGAEAFF. The DNA of the CDR3 is TGCAGTGCTAGCCCCGGGGCTGAAGCTTTCTTT.

The chain couples TRBV3-1 (or the pseudogene TRBV3-2) to TRBJ2-1, with 10 positions matching TRBD2. Germline lookup yields CDR1 LGHDT and CDR2 YNNKEL (reference sequence). CDR3 length: 16 amino acids. V shed 1 base, J shed 8 bases, and the junction held 8 bases outside the gene matches. The CDR3 is CASSQVYLAGVHEQFF. CDR3 DNA sequence: TGTGCCAGCAGCCAAGTTTACCTAGCGGGAGTCCATGAGCAGTTCTTC.

The chain has TRBV6-5 and TRBJ2-7; 11 bases fit TRBD2. The CDR3 has 15 residues. V was pared by 2 bases and J by 3 bases, with 3 bases of the junction left unmatched. The germline V gene has CDR1 MNHEY and CDR2 SVGAGI. CDR3 loop: CASSYRSGGDYEQYF. The CDR3, as DNA: TGTGCCAGCAGTTACCGTAGCGGGGGGGACTACGAGCAGTACTTC.

The CDR3 DNA reads TGTGCCAGCAGTTTATCGATGGCGGATGGCTACACCTTC. Residues: CASSLSMADGYTF. The J gene is TRBJ1-2, the V gene TRBV27, with D unresolved. The V gene lost 0 bases and the J gene lost 6 bases, with 8 bases spanning the gap. Germline-derived CDR1 and CDR2 are MNHEY and SMNVEV (reference sequence). The CDR3 has 13 amino acids.

The chain combines TRBV5-4 with TRBJ1-2; weak D call: TRBD1 (6 bases). Germline V gene lookup returns CDR1 SGHNT and CDR2 YYREEE (reference sequence). The V gene lost 4 bases and the J gene lost 4 bases, with 17 bases spanning the gap. The CDR3 spans 15 residues. This chain's CDR3 is CASSPDRTGFYGYTF. The CDR3 bases are TGTGCCAGCAGCCCCGACAGGACGGGATTCTATGGCTACACCTTC.

This chain links TRBV25-1 with TRBJ1-6; no reliable D call. The CDR3 covers 15 residues. The germline V gene encodes CDR1 MGHDK and CDR2 SYGVNS. Trimming removed 7 bases at V and 1 base at J, with 11 bases between. CDR3 amino acids: CASKRSGSYNSPLHF. In nucleotides, the CDR3 is TGTGCCAGCAAGCGGTCGGGATCCTATAATTCACCCCTCCACTTT. Drawing the rest from reference TRBV25-1 and TRBJ1-6, the complete variable domain is EADIYQTPRYLVIGTGKKITLECSQTMGHDKMYWYQQDPGMELHLIHYSYGVNSTEKGDLSSESTVSRIRTEHFPLTLESARPSHTSQYLCASKRSGSYNSPLHFGNGTRLTVT.

The V call is TRBV6-5, the J call TRBJ1-1, with D maybe TRBD1 (5 bases). The CDR3 contains 13 residues. CDR1 is MNHEY and CDR2 is SVGAGI in the germline V gene. The V and J ends lost 9 bases and 8 bases respectively, with 19 bases between them. The CDR3 here is CASRVREGKEAFF. The CDR3 DNA reads as TGTGCCAGTAGAGTCAGGGAAGGGAAGGAAGCTTTCTTT.

The CDR3 is CASSAGTGVGEQFF. The CDR3 region has the DNA TGTGCCAGCAGCGCCGGGACAGGGGTCGGTGAGCAGTTCTTC. The gene calls are TRBV6-4 and TRBJ2-1; 10 positions match TRBD1. Trimming took 6 bases from V and 9 from J; bases not matched to a gene: 8. From germline, CDR1 is MRHNA and CDR2 SNTAGT. The CDR3 spans 14 residues.

The chain is built from TRBV28 and TRBJ1-4, with a possible D match to TRBD1 (5 bases). The CDR3 length is 13 residues. V was cut by 3 bases and J by 7 bases, with 9 bases left in between. Germline V lookup: CDR1 MDHEN, CDR2 SYDVKM. Here the CDR3 DNA reads TGTGCCAGCAGTTTCAGGGAGGGTGAAAAACTGTTTTTT. This codes for CASSFREGEKLFF.

The CDR3 is CASSPGQPNEKLFF. The CDR3 DNA follows: TGTGCCAGCAGCCCGGGACAGCCTAATGAAAAACTGTTTTTT. The chain combines TRBV4-2 with TRBJ1-4, with 7 bases that match TRBD1. Germline V gene lookup returns CDR1 LGHNA and CDR2 YNFKEQ. CDR3 length equals 14 residues. Losses at the gene ends were 4 bases for V and 3 bases for J; bases not matched to a gene: 2.

The J gene is TRBJ1-6, the V gene TRBV5-5; the D gene is possibly TRBD1 (5 bases). The CDR3 loop spans 15 amino acids. Germline values: CDR1 SGHKS, CDR2 YYEKEE (reference sequence). V was cut by 2 bases and J by 9 bases, with 15 bases left in between. Written as DNA, the CDR3 is TGTGCCAGCAGCTTAGTGGCAGGGTCAAGTTCACCCCTCCACTTT. It translates to CASSLVAGSSSPLHF.

The rearrangement links TRBV11-1 to TRBJ1-1; D may be TRBD1 (5 bases). The ends were cut back, 3 bases at V and 0 bases at J, with 5 bases in the middle. CDR1 is SGHAT, CDR2 FQDESV, per germline (reference sequence). This CDR3 contains 13 residues. For the CDR3, the DNA is TGTGCCAGCAGCTTGGACATGAACACTGAAGCTTTCTTT. This translates into CASSLDMNTEAFF.

The V and J genes are TRBV20-1 and TRBJ1-6; 8 bases are a match to TRBD1. The ends lost 3 bases at V and 2 bases at J; junction bases unmatched: 9. CDR3 size: 17 residues. Germline V gene sequence: CDR1 DFQATT, CDR2 SNEGSKA (reference sequence). CDR3 nucleotides: TGCAGTGCTAGTGTTGCACAGGGGGTCACCTATAATTCACCCCTCCACTTT. Its translation: CSASVAQGVTYNSPLHF.

The V and J genes are TRBV19 and TRBJ2-2; 7 bases agree with TRBD1. The V segment lost 8 bases and the J segment 0 bases; nucleotides outside the gene matches: 3. Germline CDR1 is LNHDA and CDR2 is SQIVND (reference sequence). The CDR3 runs 14 residues. The CDR3 protein is CASEGGPNTGELFF. The CDR3 nucleotides are TGTGCCAGTGAAGGGGGCCCGAACACCGGGGAGCTGTTTTTT.

The V call is TRBV15, the J call TRBJ2-1; 11 bases align to TRBD2. V dropped 2 bases and J dropped 2; count of bases not matched to a gene: 17. Germline V gives CDR1 LNHNV, CDR2 YYDKDF (reference sequence). The CDR3 has 21 residues. CDR3 region: CATSRLATTSGTFRTYNEQFF. The CDR3 nucleotides read TGTGCCACCAGCAGACTTGCCACGACTAGCGGGACGTTCCGGACCTACAATGAGCAGTTCTTC.

This chain connects TRBV5-6 to TRBJ2-1; TRBD1 might be the D (6 bases). Germline V gives CDR1 SGHDT, CDR2 YYEEEE. With 4 bases removed from V and 8 bases from J, the gap between germline ends came to 22 bases. The CDR3 extends over 16 amino acids. CDR3 sequence: CASSRGGSRLLYEQFF. In DNA, the CDR3 is TGTGCCAGCAGCCGAGGGGGATCACGGCTCCTCTATGAGCAGTTCTTC.

The V call is TRBV7-2, the J call TRBJ1-3, with 7 positions matching TRBD1. Trimming removed 5 bases from V and 0 bases from J; junction bases left unmatched: 1. This CDR3 is 14 amino acids long. The V gene's germline CDR1 is SGHTA and CDR2 FQGNSA. CDR3 DNA: TGTGCCAGCAGCAGGGACAGCTCTGGAAACACCATATATTTT. It specifies CASSRDSSGNTIYF.

This clone was seen only once. The chain combines TRBV6-2 or TRBV6-3 with TRBJ2-1, with D possibly being TRBD2 (6 bases). Germline CDR1 reads MNHEY; CDR2 reads SVGEGT. The CDR3 has 16 amino acids. The V and J ends lost 5 bases and 0 bases respectively, with 14 bases between them. The CDR3 DNA reads as TGTGCCAGCAGTCTCAGAACTAGCTACTCCTACAATGAGCAGTTCTTC. Translated: CASSLRTSYSYNEQFF.

The rearrangement uses TRBV5-4 and TRBJ2-1; TRBD2 agrees at 7 bases. Trimming cost V 7 bases and J 3 bases; bases outside gene matches: 7. CDR1 SGHNT and CDR2 YYREEE come from the germline V gene (reference sequence). CDR3 size: 14 residues. CDR3 in amino acids: CASEVGGGYNEQFF. CDR3 nucleotides: TGTGCCAGCGAAGTTGGCGGGGGCTACAATGAGCAGTTCTTC.